The sequence of this TCR beta chain was determined in a study of blood T cell repertoires in COVID-19. As for the study in general: Material from acute and convalescent COVID-19 was sourced from the United States, Italy and Spain. PBMCs, B-cell-depleted T cells, or T cells were the source of the cDNA or gDNA that made up the material.

The repertoire was sequenced with immunoSEQ multiplex PCR; TCRdb's copy has only in-frame clones and lacks some. The sample holds 55,000 to 65,000 clones, around 77% seen once. V dropped 5 bases and J dropped 3 bases, with 3 bases sitting between them. Germline loops: CDR1 KGHDR, CDR2 SFDVKD. This CDR3 region has 11 residues. This sequence was found in a man in his sixties with acute or convalescent COVID-19. Sequencing was carried out using peripheral blood. The chain employs TRBV24-1 and TRBJ1-2; D is uncertain. CDR3 nucleotides: TGTGCCACCAGTGGCGACTATGGCTACACCTTC. This gives the protein CATSGDYGYTF.